These T cell receptor beta chains were read from a single sample in a study of blood T cell repertoires in COVID-19. Here immunoSEQ multiplex PCR was the method, and the copy in TCRdb shows in-frame clones only, minus some. The repertoire has about 180,000 clones, 86% of them found once; the top ten carry around 20%. Material: peripheral blood. These receptors were obtained from a man in his 70s with active or convalescent COVID-19. Both conserved end residues are part of each CDR3. A D gene is named only where the DNA matches it firmly. The size of a clone is reported for some rows only, either as once, few or many, or as a class for expanded clones.

TRBJ1-1 - few TRBV11-2 CASSLVAGASPEAFF TGTGCCAGCAGCTTAGTGGCGGGCGCTAGTCCTGAAGCTTTCTTT
TRBJ2-7 - - TRBV21-1 CASGDMGVGQYF TGTGCCAGCGGTGATATGGGAGTCGGGCAGTACTTC
TRBJ1-5 - - TRBV7-2 CASSYQAGNGNQPQHF TGTGCCAGCAGTTACCAAGCAGGGAACGGTAATCAGCCCCAGCATTTT
TRBJ2-1 - - TRBV7-7 CASSFNRDNEQFF TGTGCCAGCAGCTTCAACAGAGACAATGAGCAGTTCTTC
TRBJ2-2 TRBD1 - TRBV5-1 CASAPGTANTGELFF TGCGCCAGCGCCCCCGGGACAGCGAACACCGGGGAGCTGTTTTTT
TRBJ2-7 TRBD2 - TRBV7-9 CASSWGSGGQYF TGTGCCAGCAGCTGGGGGAGCGGGGGGCAGTACTTC
TRBJ2-5 TRBD1 once TRBV29-1 CSVVRGETQYF TGCAGCGTTGTCAGGGGGGAGACCCAGTACTTC
TRBJ1-2 TRBD1 - TRBV5-1 CASSWDRGRDGYTF TGCGCCAGCAGCTGGGACAGGGGAAGGGATGGCTACACCTTC
TRBJ2-7 - - TRBV2 CASKKGSGLTFYEQYF TGTGCCAGCAAAAAGGGAAGCGGACTCACTTTTTACGAGCAGTACTTC
TRBJ1-2 TRBD1 - TRBV13 CASSLASGTGAPGYTF TGTGCCAGCAGCTTAGCCTCCGGGACAGGGGCGCCTGGCTACACCTTC
TRBJ1-5 - - TRBV6-5 CASSTSGEPNQPQHF TGTGCCAGCAGCACTTCAGGGGAACCCAATCAGCCCCAGCATTTT
TRBJ1-2 - - TRBV6-5 CASSYSNGAGGYTF TGTGCCAGCAGTTACTCCAATGGGGCAGGCGGCTACACCTTC
TRBJ2-7 - - TRBV27 CASSFGGSYEQYF TGTGCCAGCAGTTTCGGGGGCTCCTACGAGCAGTACTTC
TRBJ2-3 - - TRBV6-2/TRBV6-3 CASSRWTTTDTQYF TGTGCCAGCAGTCGGTGGACAACCACAGATACGCAGTATTTT
TRBJ1-1 - once TRBV5-1 CASSLAGFNTEAFF TGCGCCAGCAGCTTGGCGGGTTTCAACACTGAAGCTTTCTTT
TRBJ2-2 TRBD2 once TRBV27 CASKTSGTLNTGELFF TGTGCCAGCAAAACTAGCGGGACCTTGAACACCGGGGAGCTGTTTTTT
TRBJ1-2 TRBD1 - TRBV5-1 CASSFGTGAPGGYTF TGCGCCAGCAGCTTCGGGACAGGGGCTCCTGGCGGCTACACCTTC
TRBJ1-5 - - TRBV6-5 CASRQWGYSNQPQHF TGTGCCAGCAGACAATGGGGCTATAGCAATCAGCCCCAGCATTTT
TRBJ1-4 - - TRBV4-3 CASSPSGGKDEKLFF TGCGCCAGCAGTCCGTCAGGAGGGAAAGATGAAAAACTGTTTTTT
TRBJ1-6 - - TRBV7-6 CASSQGSGVNSPLHF TGTGCCAGCAGCCAAGGAAGCGGGGTTAATTCACCCCTCCACTTT
TRBJ1-2 - - TRBV19 CASSMDRITNYGYTF TGTGCCAGTAGTATGGACAGAATCACTAACTATGGCTACACCTTC
TRBJ2-1 TRBD2 once TRBV7-2 CASSRRTSGRHGEQFF TGTGCCAGCAGCCGCCGGACTAGCGGGAGACATGGTGAGCAGTTCTTC
TRBJ2-4 - - TRBV7-6 CASSSGPTTKNIQYF TGTGCCAGCAGCTCCGGTCCCACTACCAAAAACATTCAGTACTTC
TRBJ1-5 - - TRBV19 CASSGRGWDQPQHF TGTGCCAGTAGTGGCAGGGGTTGGGATCAGCCCCAGCATTTT
TRBJ2-2 TRBD1 once TRBV18 CASSPRRDRGPGSAARELFF TGTGCCAGCTCACCACGACGGGACAGGGGGCCAGGCTCAGCGGCCCGGGAGCTGTTTTTT
TRBJ1-1 TRBD1 - TRBV4-1 CASSHTPNRGYPHRGAFF TGCGCCAGCAGCCATACTCCTAACAGGGGCTACCCCCATCGAGGGGCTTTCTTT
TRBJ1-5 - - TRBV6-5 CASTRSDQPQHF TGTGCCAGCACCCGGTCGGATCAGCCCCAGCATTTT
TRBJ2-3 TRBD2 - TRBV7-2 CASSRSGRISTDTQYF TGTGCCAGCAGCAGGAGCGGGAGGATTAGCACAGATACGCAGTATTTT
TRBJ2-1 TRBD1 - TRBV5-1 CASREGAPSSYNEQFF TGCGCCAGCAGAGAGGGGGCCCCGAGCTCCTACAATGAGCAGTTCTTC
TRBJ1-5 TRBD1 - TRBV19 CASSTDRVSNQPQHF TGTGCCAGTAGTACAGACAGGGTTAGCAATCAGCCCCAGCATTTT
TRBJ1-3 - - TRBV28 CASARDSGNTIYF TGTGCCAGTGCCCGGGACTCTGGAAACACCATATATTTT
TRBJ1-1 - - TRBV28 CASSRGGVRLDTEAFF TGTGCCAGCAGCCGAGGGGGGGTACGCTTGGACACTGAAGCTTTCTTT
TRBJ2-5 - - TRBV15 CATSGRQHQETQYF TGTGCCACCAGCGGGCGACAGCACCAAGAGACCCAGTACTTC
TRBJ1-6 TRBD1 - TRBV15 CATSRTGSSYNSPLHF TGTGCCACCAGCCGGACAGGTAGCTCCTATAATTCACCCCTCCACTTT
TRBJ1-2 - - TRBV7-2 CASSLGRPGNYGYTF TGTGCCAGCAGCTTAGGTCGGCCAGGTAACTATGGCTACACCTTC
TRBJ1-4 - - TRBV7-9 CASKERASNEKLFF TGTGCCAGCAAGGAACGAGCTAGCAATGAAAAACTGTTTTTT
TRBJ1-6 - - TRBV11-2 CASSSGGGSYNSPLHF TGTGCCAGCAGCTCCGGGGGGGGTTCCTATAATTCACCCCTCCACTTT
TRBJ1-1 TRBD1 - TRBV6-4 CASRPDRENTEAFF TGTGCCAGCAGACCCGACAGGGAAAATACTGAAGCTTTCTTT
TRBJ1-4 TRBD1 - TRBV28 CASSVGDRDEKLFF TGTGCCAGCAGTGTGGGGGACAGGGATGAAAAACTGTTTTTT
TRBJ1-2 TRBD1 - TRBV7-2 CASSSRTGGNGYTF TGTGCCAGCAGCTCCAGGACAGGGGGCAATGGCTACACCTTC
TRBJ1-4 - - TRBV28 CASITGRGNEKLFF TGTGCCAGCATTACAGGGAGGGGGAATGAAAAACTGTTTTTT
TRBJ1-2 - once TRBV19 CASSVRSYGYTF TGTGCCAGTAGTGTCAGAAGCTATGGCTACACCTTC
TRBJ2-1 TRBD1 - TRBV18 CASSSRTGAYNEQFF TGTGCCAGCTCATCCCGGACAGGGGCATACAATGAGCAGTTCTTC
TRBJ2-2 TRBD2 - TRBV4-3 CASSRVAGTNTGELFF TGCGCCAGCAGCCGTGTAGCGGGGACGAACACCGGGGAGCTGTTTTTT
TRBJ1-2 - - TRBV11-2 CASSVTMIGYGYTF TGTGCCAGCAGCGTGACAATGATAGGCTATGGCTACACCTTC
TRBJ1-2 TRBD1 - TRBV19 CASSKIQGASDYGYTF TGTGCCAGTAGTAAAATACAGGGGGCGAGCGACTATGGCTACACCTTC
TRBJ2-2 TRBD1 - TRBV11-2 CASSLWTGLGVGTGELFF TGTGCCAGCAGCCTCTGGACAGGGCTCGGGGTTGGCACCGGGGAGCTGTTTTTT
TRBJ2-3 - - TRBV18 CASGMAGYTDTQYF TGTGCCAGCGGGATGGCAGGGTACACAGATACGCAGTATTTT
TRBJ2-4 TRBD2 many TRBV29-1 CSVEVGGDIQYF TGCAGCGTCGAGGTGGGGGGGGACATTCAGTACTTC
TRBJ1-1 - - TRBV5-6 CASSLKHLNTEAFF TGTGCCAGCAGCTTGAAACACCTCAACACTGAAGCTTTCTTT
TRBJ2-1 - - TRBV12-3/TRBV12-4 CASSRQDFNEQFF TGTGCCAGCAGTAGGCAGGACTTCAATGAGCAGTTCTTC
TRBJ2-5 - - TRBV14 CASRGSGQETQYF TGTGCCAGCCGGGGGAGCGGGCAAGAGACCCAGTACTTC
TRBJ2-6 - - TRBV5-1 CASSLEGHSGANVLTF TGCGCCAGCAGCTTGGAGGGGCACTCTGGGGCCAACGTCCTGACTTTC
TRBJ2-7 - - TRBV30 CALDFWGYEQYF TGTGCCTTGGACTTTTGGGGTTACGAGCAGTACTTC
TRBJ1-2 TRBD1 few TRBV6-6 CASSYLIQGAIYGYTF TGTGCCAGCAGTTACCTAATACAGGGGGCCATCTATGGCTACACCTTC
TRBJ2-1 - - TRBV20-1 CSATSYNEQFF TGCAGTGCCACTTCCTACAATGAGCAGTTCTTC
TRBJ1-5 TRBD1 - TRBV10-3 CATAPGQGNQPQHF TGTGCCACCGCCCCGGGACAGGGCAATCAGCCCCAGCATTTT